This T cell receptor beta chain was observed in a study of cytotoxic CD8 clonotypes in ibrutinib-treated CLL. About the study: Response samples were drawn at a median of approximately 11 months of treatment, range 6 to 36.

CDR1 and CDR2 (germline): SGDLS, YYNGEE. V was shortened by 7 bases and J by 2 bases, with 18 bases between the two germline ends. The CDR3 sequence is 15 residues long. Whole-study findings and limits: Clonality (at baseline) was higher than in age-matched healthy donors and tracked circulating CD8+ T-cell counts.

Libraries were prepared by immunoSEQ multiplex PCR; TCRdb keeps only in-frame clonotypes and omits some of them. The sample includes some 140,000 clones, approximately 90% of them seen just once. As to this clone: Its target is not known.

Specimen: PBMCs, collected after 12 months of ibrutinib treatment. The source is a human donor with chronic lymphocytic leukemia. The chain has TRBV9 and TRBJ2-5, with D possibly matching TRBD2 (6 bases). This CDR3 is CASAFSGSGQETQYF. CDR3 DNA sequence: TGTGCCAGCGCCTTCTCGGGTAGCGGACAAGAGACCCAGTACTTC. Full variable domain (rest looked up from reference TRBV9 and TRBJ2-5): DSGVTQTPKHLITATGQRVTLRCSPRSGDLSVYWYQQSLDQGLQFLIQYYNGEERAKGNILERFSAQQFPDLHSELNLSSLELGDSALYFCASAFSGSGQETQYFGPGTRLLVL.